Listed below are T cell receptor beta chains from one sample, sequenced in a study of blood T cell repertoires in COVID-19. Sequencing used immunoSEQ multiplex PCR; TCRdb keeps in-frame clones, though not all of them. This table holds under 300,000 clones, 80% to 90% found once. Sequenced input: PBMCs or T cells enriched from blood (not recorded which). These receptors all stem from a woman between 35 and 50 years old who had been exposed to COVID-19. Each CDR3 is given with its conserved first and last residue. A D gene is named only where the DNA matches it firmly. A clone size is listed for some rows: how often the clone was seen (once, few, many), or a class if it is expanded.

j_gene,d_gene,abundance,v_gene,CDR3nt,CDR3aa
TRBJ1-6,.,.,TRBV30,TGTGCCTGGAATCCGGGACAAGGAAATTCACCCCTCCACTTT,CAWNPGQGNSPLHF
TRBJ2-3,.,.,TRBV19,TGTGCCAGTAGTTTCCTAGAGGCAACAGATACGCAGTATTTT,CASSFLEATDTQYF
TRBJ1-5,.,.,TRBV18,TGTGCCAGCTCACCTAATGACAGAAATCAGCCCCAGCATTTT,CASSPNDRNQPQHF
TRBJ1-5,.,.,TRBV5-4,TGTGCCAGCAGCCCAGGACAGATCAATCAGCCCCAGCATTTT,CASSPGQINQPQHF
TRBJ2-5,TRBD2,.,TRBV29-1,TGCAGCGTTGATTCAACGGGAGGGCCGGAGACCCAGTACTTC,CSVDSTGGPETQYF
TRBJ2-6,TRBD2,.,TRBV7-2,TGTGCCAGCAGCTTAGCTAGCGGGGCCGGGGCCAACGTCCTGACTTTC,CASSLASGAGANVLTF
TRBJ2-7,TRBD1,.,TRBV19,TGTGCCAGTAGTCTCAAGGGGACAGGCCCCTACGAGCAGTACTTC,CASSLKGTGPYEQYF
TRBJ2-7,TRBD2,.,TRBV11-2,TGTGCCAGCAGCTTACCGATTAGCGGGGCGTACGAGCAGTACTTC,CASSLPISGAYEQYF
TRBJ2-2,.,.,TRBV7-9,TGTGCCAGCAGCTTACAGGGTTCTGCCGGGGAGCTGTTTTTT,CASSLQGSAGELFF
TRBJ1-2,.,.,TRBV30,TGTGCCTGGAGTGTTGTTGTGGGCGTCTATGGCTACACCTTC,CAWSVVVGVYGYTF
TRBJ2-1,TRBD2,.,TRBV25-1,TGTGCCAGCACCAAGGGACTAGCGGGAGGGCCCCGGGATGAGCAGTTCTTC,CASTKGLAGGPRDEQFF
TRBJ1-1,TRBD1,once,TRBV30,TGTGCCTGGAGTACAGGGGCCACTGAAGCTTTCTTT,CAWSTGATEAFF
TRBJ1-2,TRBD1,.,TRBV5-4,TGTGCCAGCAGCTCTATAAGGCAGGGACAGGATGGCTACACCTTC,CASSSIRQGQDGYTF
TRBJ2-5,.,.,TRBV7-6,TGTGCCAGCAGCTTACGGATGAGGGGGGGACGAGCTGGAGACGAGACCCAGTACTTC,CASSLRMRGGRAGDETQYF
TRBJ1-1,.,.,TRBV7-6,TGTGCCAGCAGCCTTCAGGACAGTTTGAACACTGAAGCTTTCTTT,CASSLQDSLNTEAFF
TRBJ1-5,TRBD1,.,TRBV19,TGTGCCAGTAGTTCCTCACAGGGGCTCCTTCAGCCCCAGCATTTT,CASSSSQGLLQPQHF
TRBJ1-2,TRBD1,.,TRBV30,TGTGCCTGGAGACCACCAAGGCTCACTGACAGGGGCCGTGGCTACACCTTC,CAWRPPRLTDRGRGYTF
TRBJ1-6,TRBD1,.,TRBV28,TGTGCCAGCAGTTTACTGACAGGGAGAGGGTCGGTGGTCTTCCTCCACTTT,CASSLLTGRGSVVFLHF
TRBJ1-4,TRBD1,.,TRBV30,TGTGCCTGGAGTGGACAGGGGGCGAGCTTGACCGATGAAAAACTGTTTTTT,CAWSGQGASLTDEKLFF
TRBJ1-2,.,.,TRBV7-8,TGTGCCAGCAGCTTAGATGGCAGAAACTATGGCTACACCTTC,CASSLDGRNYGYTF
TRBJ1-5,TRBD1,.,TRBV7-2,TGTGCCAGCAGCTTCCGACAGGGTGGCCAGCCCCAGCATTTT,CASSFRQGGQPQHF
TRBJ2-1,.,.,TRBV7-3,TGTGCCAGCAGCCCCCTCGCGGGGAACTACAATGAGCAGTTCTTC,CASSPLAGNYNEQFF
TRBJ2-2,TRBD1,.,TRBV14,TGTGCCAGCAGCCTCGGGACAGGGGGCCCGTTGTCCTTCACCGGGGAGCTGTTTTTT,CASSLGTGGPLSFTGELFF
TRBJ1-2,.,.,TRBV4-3,TGCGCCAGCAGCCAAGTGAGCTCCGGACAGTCAGCCCTCACCTTC,CASSQVSSGQSALTF
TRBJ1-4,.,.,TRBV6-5,TGTGCCAGCCGAGCTAATGAAAAACTGTTTTTT,CASRANEKLFF
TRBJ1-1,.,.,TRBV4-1,TGCGCCAGCAGCCAGCCGGGACTGGGGGGCACTGAAGCTTTCTTT,CASSQPGLGGTEAFF
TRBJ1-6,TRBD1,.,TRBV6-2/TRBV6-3,TGTGCCAGCAGTTACGGGACAGGGGGTAATTCACCCCTCCACTTT,CASSYGTGGNSPLHF
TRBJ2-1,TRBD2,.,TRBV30,TGTGCCTGGAGATCGGAGCTAGCGGGTGAGCAGTTCTTC,CAWRSELAGEQFF
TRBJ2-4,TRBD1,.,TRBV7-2,TGTGCCAGCAGCTTACCCCCCGGGACAGGGAGGCAAAACATTCAGTACTTC,CASSLPPGTGRQNIQYF
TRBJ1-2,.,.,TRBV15,TGTGCCACCAGCAGAGGAGGGAAACATAACTATGGCTACACCTTC,CATSRGGKHNYGYTF
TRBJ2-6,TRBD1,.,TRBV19,TGTGCCAGTACCATCCTCTTCCGGGGACAGGAGAGCTCTGGGGCCAACGTCCTGACTTTC,CASTILFRGQESSGANVLTF
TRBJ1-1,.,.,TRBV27,TGTGCCAGCAGACTTCTGAGATTGAACACTGAAGCTTTCTTT,CASRLLRLNTEAFF
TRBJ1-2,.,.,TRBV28,TGTGCCAGCAGTCCGGGGGGCGACGGACAGTACTATGGCTACACCTTC,CASSPGGDGQYYGYTF
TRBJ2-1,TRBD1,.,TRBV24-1,TGTGCCACCAGTCCGGGACAGGTCTACAATGAGCAGTTCTTC,CATSPGQVYNEQFF
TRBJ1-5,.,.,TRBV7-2,TGTGCCAGCAGCACTAGTGTAAATAGCAATCAGCCCCAGCATTTT,CASSTSVNSNQPQHF
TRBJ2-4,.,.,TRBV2,TGTGCCAGCAGTGAACGAGGAGCAGTAGCCAAAAACATTCAGTACTTC,CASSERGAVAKNIQYF